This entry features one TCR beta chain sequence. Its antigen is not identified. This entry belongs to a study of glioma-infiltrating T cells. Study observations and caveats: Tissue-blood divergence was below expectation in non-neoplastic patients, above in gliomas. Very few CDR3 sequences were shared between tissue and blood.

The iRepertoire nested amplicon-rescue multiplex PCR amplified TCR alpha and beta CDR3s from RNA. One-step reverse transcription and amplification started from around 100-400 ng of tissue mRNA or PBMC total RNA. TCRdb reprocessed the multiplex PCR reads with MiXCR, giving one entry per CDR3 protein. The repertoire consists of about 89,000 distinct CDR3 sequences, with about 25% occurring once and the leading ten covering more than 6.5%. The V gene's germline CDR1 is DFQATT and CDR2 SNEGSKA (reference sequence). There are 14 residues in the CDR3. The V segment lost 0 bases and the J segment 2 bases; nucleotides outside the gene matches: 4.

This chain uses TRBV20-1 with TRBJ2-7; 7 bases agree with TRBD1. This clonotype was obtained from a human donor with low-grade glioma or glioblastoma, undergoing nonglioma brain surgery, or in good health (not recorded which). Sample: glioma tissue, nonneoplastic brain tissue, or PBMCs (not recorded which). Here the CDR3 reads CSARERGPTYEQYF. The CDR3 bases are TGCAGTGCTAGAGAAAGGGGGCCTACCTACGAGCAGTACTTC.